These 7 T cell receptor beta chains share one sample of origin, sequenced in a study of blood T cell repertoires in COVID-19. Clones were read by immunoSEQ multiplex PCR, and TCRdb kept only the in-frame ones, dropping some. The table has around 250,000 clones, around nine tenths seen once. The sequencing sample was made of PBMCs or T cells enriched from blood (not recorded which). These receptors came from a woman aged 45-65 years who had recovered from COVID-19.

The rearrangement uses TRBV6-2 or TRBV6-3 and TRBJ2-5; unclear D gene. Trimming left V 4 bases short and J 9 bases short, with 9 bases between. The CDR3 runs to 11 residues. Germline lookup yields CDR1 MNHEY and CDR2 SVGEGT. The DNA of the CDR3 is TGTGCCAGCAGTTCGACTGTGTCCCAGTACTTC. Protein product: CASSSTVSQYF.

The chain has TRBV10-3 and TRBJ1-2, with 12 bases identical to TRBD1. Germline V gene data show CDR1 as ENHRY and CDR2 as SYGVKD. The CDR3 length is 15 residues. The trim removed 5 bases at V and 7 bases at J, leaving 8 bases unmatched. The CDR3: CAISNRDRGPVGYTF. The CDR3 DNA reads as TGTGCCATCAGTAACCGGGACAGGGGGCCGGTTGGCTACACCTTC.

This clone showed up just once. This chain joins TRBV4-1 and TRBJ2-7; D is possibly TRBD2 (5 bases). The germline V gene has CDR1 MGHRA and CDR2 YSYEKL. This CDR3 is 17 amino acids long. Trimming stripped 3 bases from V and 2 bases from J, with 20 bases between. The CDR3 here is CASSQPRLGDTTYEQYF. The CDR3 DNA is TGCGCCAGCAGCCAGCCCCGTCTGGGAGACACCACCTACGAGCAGTACTTC.

As DNA, the CDR3 is TGTGCCACCAGCAGAAACGGGAGGAGCTCCTACAATGAGCAGTTCTTC. Protein sequence: CATSRNGRSSYNEQFF. This chain links TRBV15 with TRBJ2-1; 7 bases map to TRBD2. The CDR3 runs 16 residues. The J segment lost 0 bases and the V segment lost 2 bases, leaving 4 bases of the junction unmatched. The germline V gene has CDR1 LNHNV and CDR2 YYDKDF (reference sequence).

The chain is built from TRBV18 and TRBJ2-1; D remains ambiguous. V was pared by 3 bases and J by 9 bases, with 9 bases between. The CDR3 runs 12 residues. Germline V gene sequence: CDR1 KGHSH, CDR2 LQKENI. CDR3 sequence: CASSPTRSEQFF. The CDR3 nucleotides read TGTGCCAGCTCACCTACGAGAAGTGAGCAGTTCTTC.

The rearrangement links TRBV5-4 to TRBJ2-1, with 7 bases matching TRBD2. The CDR3 extends over 16 amino acids. Losses at the gene ends were 0 bases for V and 4 bases for J; bases not matched to a gene: 7. Germline CDR1 reads SGHNT; CDR2 reads YYREEE (reference sequence). The CDR3 DNA reads TGTGCCAGCAGCTTGGGTCTAGCGGTCATGTACAATGAGCAGTTCTTC. Translation: CASSLGLAVMYNEQFF.

J is TRBJ2-5 and V is TRBV11-3; TRBD2 might be the D (6 bases). Germline V gene data show CDR1 as SGHNT and CDR2 as YENEEA. This CDR3 is 15 amino acids long. Trimming took off 5 bases at V and 5 bases at J, with 18 bases between the two ends. The CDR3 sequence: CASSQGGSGSETQYF. The DNA of the CDR3 is TGTGCCAGCAGCCAAGGCGGCAGCGGGTCGGAGACCCAGTACTTC.